Included here is one T cell receptor beta chain sequence, with context. Seattle enrolled patients during active infection and tracked them longitudinally. The CDR3 has 14 residues. Germline values: CDR1 LNHDA, CDR2 SQIVND (reference sequence). V was shortened by 5 bases and J by 5 bases, with 15 bases between the two germline ends. Original processing methods: Estimation of nucleated cell counts was performed using reference gene primer amplification. Assay used: immunoSEQ multiplex PCR; TCRdb lists only in-frame clones, some missing. The V and J calls and clone size were taken over from that table, and D and trimming were inferred from the DNA. The data show 25,000 to 30,000 clones, with around 94% seen just once and about 0.8% held by the top ten. The record originates from a study of blood T cell repertoires in COVID-19. Study-level information: Samples of COVID-19 (acute and convalescent) were obtained from the United States, Italy and Spain. In each case, the material was cDNA or gDNA derived from T cells, B-cell-depleted T cells, or PBMCs.

The sample taken for sequencing was peripheral blood. The chain combines TRBV19 with TRBJ1-1, with D unclear. This clonotype was sampled from a woman aged 70-85 years with COVID-19, enrolled during active disease. The CDR3 DNA reads TGTGCCAGTAGTCCCCAAAGCGGGTGGACTGAAGCTTTCTTT. As protein: CASSPQSGWTEAFF.